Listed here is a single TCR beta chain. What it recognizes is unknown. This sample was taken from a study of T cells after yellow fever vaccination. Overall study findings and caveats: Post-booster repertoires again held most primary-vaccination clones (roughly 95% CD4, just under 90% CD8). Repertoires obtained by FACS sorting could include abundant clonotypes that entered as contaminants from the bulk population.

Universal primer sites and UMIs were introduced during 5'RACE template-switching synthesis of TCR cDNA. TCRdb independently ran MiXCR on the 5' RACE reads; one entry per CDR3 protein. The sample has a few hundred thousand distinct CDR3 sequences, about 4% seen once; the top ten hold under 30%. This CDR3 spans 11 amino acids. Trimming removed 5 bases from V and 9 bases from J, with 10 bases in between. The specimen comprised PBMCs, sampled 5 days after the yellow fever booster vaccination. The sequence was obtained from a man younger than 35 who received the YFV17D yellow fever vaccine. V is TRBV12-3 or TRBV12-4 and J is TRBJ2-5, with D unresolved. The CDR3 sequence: CASSRSRSQYF. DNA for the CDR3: TGTGCCAGCAGTCGTAGCAGGTCCCAGTACTTC.